Given below is one T cell receptor beta chain in context. Its antigen is unknown. This sample was taken from a study of T cell responses to AZD1222 COVID-19 vaccine. Trimming at V came to 4 bases and at J to 4 bases, leaving 3 bases not matched to a gene. Germline V lookup: CDR1 SGDLS, CDR2 YYNGEE. The CDR3 contains 14 residues. Study-wide findings and caveats: Spike regions recognized by vaccine-associated CD4 TCRs spanned the protein, led by 160-218 and 743-854. It was only a handful of AZD1222 recipients who were seropositive at baseline. Spike-specific TCR breadth and depth grew following two AZD1222 doses. Reportedly, close to half of spike-specific TCRs are directed against unmutated variant regions.

Clones were read by immunoSEQ multiplex PCR, and TCRdb kept only the in-frame ones, dropping some. The data hold tens of thousands of clones, with 70% to 90% observed a single time. The chain links TRBV9 to TRBJ1-2, with 11 bases identical to TRBD1. The source material was peripheral blood, sampled 28 days after the second AZD1222 dose. The receptor comes from an adult who received the AZD1222 COVID-19 vaccine. CDR3 sequence (DNA): TGTGCCAGCAGCTCAGGGACAGGGGGCTATGGCTACACCTTC. It yields the protein CASSSGTGGYGYTF.